The 27 T cell receptor beta chains given below trace back to one sample, sequenced in a study of human T cells and chemical hapten exposure. Each CDR3 protein gets one entry after TCRdb re-called the RACE reads with MiXCR. The sample has around 56,000 distinct CDR3 sequences, over 9% seen once. The time point here: pre-sensitization, week 0. As for treatment: therapeutic diphenylcyclopropenone sensitization with weekly scalp DPC. This specimen was whole blood, taken in connection with sensitization to the hapten diphenylcyclopropenone (DPC). All receptors come from a man aged 40-49 years with alopecia areata. Some clones in this sample may be carry-over from other donors' samples.

This clonotype was picked up a small number of times. The CDR3 coding sequence is TGTGCCAGCAGCTTAAGTACCGGTTCTAGCGGGACCCAAGAGACCCAGTACTTC. Translating gives CASSLSTGSSGTQETQYF. V usage is TRBV7-9 and J usage is TRBJ2-5, with 9 bases aligning to TRBD2. The CDR3 is 18 residues long. J was trimmed by 1 base and V by 2 bases; bases with no gene match: 11. Germline CDR1 and CDR2: SEHNR and FQNEAQ (reference sequence).

This chain connects TRBV12-3 or TRBV12-4 to TRBJ2-7; 11 bases agree with TRBD2. The CDR3 is 15 residues long. The junction had 6 bases not matched to a gene; V was cut back by 5 bases and J by 3 bases. DNA for the CDR3: TGTGCCAGCAGTAAAAGGACTAGCGGGTTCTACGAGCAGTACTTC. Translating gives CASSKRTSGFYEQYF.

This clonotype turned up a few times. V and J are TRBV28 and TRBJ1-1; 9 nucleotides line up with TRBD1. The CDR3 runs to 14 residues. Germline V gene lookup returns CDR1 MDHEN and CDR2 SYDVKM. The trim removed 5 bases at V and 5 bases at J, leaving 6 bases unmatched. As DNA, the CDR3 is TGTGCCAGCAGTATACAGGGGGCGAGGACTGAAGCTTTCTTT. As protein: CASSIQGARTEAFF.

This clonotype was observed a few times. This chain joins TRBV7-9 and TRBJ1-5; D unclear. Germline V gene lookup returns CDR1 SEHNR and CDR2 FQNEAQ (reference sequence). The V end was cut by 5 bases, the J end by 2 bases, with 10 bases between. This CDR3 spans 14 amino acids. The CDR3 is CASSLSDGNQPQHF. CDR3 DNA sequence: TGTGCCAGCAGCCTATCGGACGGCAATCAGCCCCAGCATTTT.

This clonotype came up many times. The chain links TRBV27 to TRBJ2-7; TRBD2 aligns across 13 bases. CDR3 size: 17 residues. The ends lost 4 bases at V and 3 bases at J; junction bases unmatched: 9. Germline loops: CDR1 MNHEY, CDR2 SMNVEV (reference sequence). CDR3 bases: TGTGCCAGCAGTTCCCACCCCGGACTAGCGGGAGTCTACGAGCAGTACTTC. Its translation: CASSSHPGLAGVYEQYF.

This clonotype was seen at least ten times. The V gene is TRBV27, the J gene TRBJ2-3, with no clear D. The V end lost 1 base, the J end lost 3 bases, and 14 bases lay between the germline ends. This CDR3 comprises 16 residues. Germline-derived CDR1 and CDR2 are MNHEY and SMNVEV (reference sequence). CDR3 nucleotide sequence: TGTGCCAGCAGTTTATTACTTACAGCGTCTACAGATACGCAGTATTTT. The encoded protein is CASSLLLTASTDTQYF.

This clonotype occurred a few times. The genes are TRBV3-1 and TRBJ2-7, with D unresolved. V lost 3 bases and J lost 2, with 11 bases in between. The CDR3 is made up of 14 amino acids. Germline V lookup: CDR1 LGHDT, CDR2 YNNKEL (reference sequence). CDR3 protein: CASSQAAITYEQYF. CDR3 coding DNA: TGTGCCAGCAGCCAGGCCGCTATTACCTACGAGCAGTACTTC.

This chain connects TRBV6-2 or TRBV6-3 to TRBJ1-5; D gene uncertain. CDR3 length: 15 residues. Germline V gene data show CDR1 as MNHEY and CDR2 as SVGEGT. V was pared by 4 bases and J by 0 bases, with 10 bases between. DNA for the CDR3: TGTGCCAGCAGTTCCCAGGCCCTTAGCAATCAGCCCCAGCATTTT. Translation gives CASSSQALSNQPQHF.

J is TRBJ2-4 and V is TRBV6-6; TRBD2 matches at 8 bases. The junction had 5 bases not matched to a gene; V was cut back by 6 bases and J by 7 bases. Per the germline V gene, CDR1 is MNHNY and CDR2 is SVGAGI (reference sequence). The CDR3 covers 13 residues. The CDR3 here is CASRAGVGNIQYF. CDR3 coding DNA: TGTGCCAGCAGAGCGGGAGTAGGCAACATTCAGTACTTC.

There are many counts of this clonotype. The V and J genes are TRBV5-1 and TRBJ2-3; no reliable D call. Looked up from germline, CDR1 is SGHRS and CDR2 is YFSETQ. The CDR3 covers 18 residues. V lost 2 bases and J lost 2, with 21 bases in between. The CDR3 region is CASSLSGGLTASTDTQYF. In DNA form, the CDR3 reads TGCGCCAGCAGCTTATCGGGCGGTCTCACGGCCTCCACAGATACGCAGTATTTT. Together with reference TRBV5-1 and TRBJ2-3, the CDR3 gives the full variable domain: KAGVTQTPRYLIKTRGQQVTLSCSPISGHRSVSWYQQTPGQGLQFLFEYFSETQRNKGNFPGRFSGRQFSNSRSEMNVSTLELGDSALYLCASSLSGGLTASTDTQYFGPGTRLTVL.

In this sample, this clonotype turned up many times. This sequence joins TRBV5-1 and TRBJ2-6; D remains unclear. V gave up 4 bases and J gave up 0 bases, with 8 bases separating them. The CDR3 spans 15 residues. Per the germline V gene, CDR1 is SGHRS and CDR2 is YFSETQ. The DNA of the CDR3 is TGCGCCAGCAGCGGTACGAGCTCTGGGGCCAACGTCCTGACTTTC. This encodes CASSGTSSGANVLTF.

This clonotype was found many times. The CDR3 protein is CSARGLDQPQHF. Written as DNA, the CDR3 is TGCAGTGCTAGAGGCTTGGATCAGCCCCAGCATTTT. The chain couples TRBV20-1 to TRBJ1-5, with no clear D. This CDR3 has 12 residues. Germline CDR1 reads DFQATT; CDR2 reads SNEGSKA (reference sequence). V shed 1 base and J shed 5 bases, with 6 bases lying between them.

The chain has TRBV7-8 and TRBJ2-2; D might be TRBD1 (5 bases). Germline V gene lookup returns CDR1 SGHVS and CDR2 FQNEAQ. V lost 5 bases and J lost 5, with 9 bases in between. The CDR3 is made up of 13 amino acids. In nucleotides, the CDR3 is TGTGCCAGCAGCGACAGTATGACCGGGGAGCTGTTTTTT. It yields the protein CASSDSMTGELFF.

This clonotype was counted ten times or more. The chain uses TRBV2 and TRBJ2-1, with D perhaps TRBD1 or TRBD2 (7 bases each). The V and J ends lost 5 bases and 5 bases respectively, with 16 bases between them. This CDR3 region has 15 residues. CDR1 is SNHLY and CDR2 is FYNNEI in the germline V gene. In DNA, the CDR3 is TGTGCCAGCAGTCCGGGGAGGGGGCTCAACAATGAGCAGTTCTTC. Translation gives CASSPGRGLNNEQFF.

V gene TRBV12-3 or TRBV12-4 combines with J gene TRBJ1-5, with D possibly matching TRBD1 (5 bases). CDR3 size: 14 residues. V lost 6 bases and J lost 1, with 10 bases in between. The CDR3 nucleotides are TGTGCCAGCAGGGCAAGGGGCAGCAATCAGCCCCAGCATTTT. This codes for CASRARGSNQPQHF.

As to this clonotype: Since a much larger clone is just one base distant, this may be a read error. This CDR3 is missing its conserved last phenylalanine or tryptophan, likely due to a read error. Because the CDR3's place on the DNA is in doubt, the DNA is left out and the CDR3 is given as listed by TCRdb. This sequence joins TRBV7-9 and TRBJ1-1. Including both end residues, the CDR3 is 9 amino acids long. CDR1 SEHNR and CDR2 FQNEAQ come from the germline V gene (reference sequence). This CDR3 reads CASSLVAFK.

The chain couples TRBV19 to TRBJ2-1, with 12 bases identical to TRBD2. J was trimmed by 0 bases and V by 5 bases; bases with no gene match: 5. CDR1 LNHDA and CDR2 SQIVND come from the germline V gene (reference sequence). The CDR3 contains 17 residues. CDR3 DNA sequence: TGTGCCAGTAGTTCAACTAGCGGGAGGCCCTCCTACAATGAGCAGTTCTTC. This codes for CASSSTSGRPSYNEQFF.

V usage is TRBV10-3 and J usage is TRBJ2-5; TRBD1 is a possible D gene (5 bases). This CDR3 comprises 15 residues. With 10 bases removed from V and 5 bases from J, the gap between germline ends came to 23 bases. Germline V gene data show CDR1 as ENHRY and CDR2 as SYGVKD. The CDR3 coding sequence is TGTGCCACTAAATCGATAGAGGACAACTCGGAGACCCAGTACTTC. Protein sequence: CATKSIEDNSETQYF.

In this sample, this clonotype turned up a few times. The V call is TRBV20-1, the J call TRBJ2-5; perhaps TRBD1 as D (6 bases). Germline lookup yields CDR1 DFQATT and CDR2 SNEGSKA (reference sequence). Trimming pared 1 base from V and 4 bases from J, leaving 19 bases between. CDR3 length: 16 amino acids. This CDR3 is CSARVWRPGQLETQYF. DNA for the CDR3: TGCAGTGCTAGAGTGTGGCGGCCGGGACAACTAGAGACCCAGTACTTC.

This clonotype was counted only a few times. The gene calls are TRBV6-6 and TRBJ1-4; the D is unclear. This CDR3 is 13 amino acids long. V lost 5 bases to trimming and J lost 12 bases, with 16 bases between them. Germline V gene sequence: CDR1 MNHNY, CDR2 SVGAGI (reference sequence). The CDR3 sequence is CASSPSASGELFF. The DNA of the CDR3 is TGTGCCAGCAGTCCCTCCGCGTCCGGGGAACTGTTTTTT.

This clonotype was seen a handful of times. The V gene is TRBV29-1, the J gene TRBJ2-7; D unresolved. V was pared by 6 bases and J by 6 bases, with 12 bases between. The CDR3 sequence is 11 residues long. Germline V gene lookup returns CDR1 SQVTM and CDR2 ANQGSEA. The CDR3 coding sequence is TGCAGCGTCTCGACGCTTATCGAGCAGTACTTC. Amino acid sequence: CSVSTLIEQYF.

This clonotype is classed as medium-sized. This chain uses TRBV18 with TRBJ2-5; D is ambiguous. Germline assignment: CDR1 KGHSH and CDR2 LQKENI. CDR3 length: 11 amino acids. Trimming left V 8 bases short and J 2 bases short, with 6 bases between. CDR3 nucleotides: TGTGCCAGCAGCTTACAAGAGACCCAGTACTTC. Translated: CASSLQETQYF.

This clonotype has at least ten counts. The chain has TRBV28 and TRBJ2-2; D not certain. The germline V gene has CDR1 MDHEN and CDR2 SYDVKM. CDR3 size: 13 residues. V gave up 5 bases and J gave up 7 bases, with 11 bases separating them. Here the CDR3 reads CASSRPLNGELFF. The CDR3 DNA follows: TGTGCCAGCAGTAGACCCCTGAACGGGGAGCTGTTTTTT.

This clonotype was recorded at least ten times. The chain has TRBV19 and TRBJ2-1, with D perhaps TRBD2 (5 bases). The CDR3 has 13 residues. Looked up from germline, CDR1 is LNHDA and CDR2 is SQIVND (reference sequence). V was clipped by 5 bases and J by 5 bases, with 10 bases between them. The DNA of the CDR3 is TGTGCCAGTAGTCCAACTAGAAACAATGAGCAGTTCTTC. Protein: CASSPTRNNEQFF.

CDR3 protein: CAISESGRANTEAFF. The CDR3 DNA is TGTGCCATCAGTGAGTCAGGCAGGGCGAACACTGAAGCTTTCTTT. V and J are TRBV10-3 and TRBJ1-1; TRBD1 is a possible D gene (5 bases). CDR3 size: 15 residues. The V and J ends lost 0 bases and 1 base respectively, with 9 bases between them. Germline loops: CDR1 ENHRY, CDR2 SYGVKD.

This clonotype appeared many times. This chain uses TRBV20-1 with TRBJ1-2; a possible D gene is TRBD1 (5 bases). V lost 5 bases, J lost 1 base, and 17 bases lay in between. The CDR3 runs 15 residues. In germline, CDR1 is DFQATT, CDR2 SNEGSKA (reference sequence). The DNA for the CDR3 is TGCAGTGCTTCGTATAGGGACGGAATTAACTATGGCTACACCTTC. This translates into CSASYRDGINYGYTF.

This clonotype was seen a few times. The chain carries TRBV6-2 or TRBV6-3 and TRBJ2-1; TRBD1 aligns across 9 bases. Per germline, CDR1 MNHEY and CDR2 SVGEGT. After removal of 5 bases from V and 7 bases from J, the junction contained 9 bases not matched to a gene. This CDR3 region has 15 residues. The CDR3 DNA reads TGTGCCAGCAGTGCAACCGGGACAGGGCGTAATGAGCAGTTCTTC. This encodes CASSATGTGRNEQFF.